Shown below are 30 T cell receptor beta chains from a single sample sequenced in a study of T cells in Graves' hyperthyroidism and ophthalmopathy. RNA transcripts provided the source from which TCR beta CDR3 regions were amplified. TCR CDR3 regions were first amplified by RT-PCR with HTBI primers. TCRdb independently ran MiXCR on the multiplex PCR reads; one entry per CDR3 protein. This sample has around 280,000 distinct CDR3 sequences, with roughly 15% found just once. Sequencing used blood. The receptors here all came from a middle-aged woman with Graves' hyperthyroidism.

The table lists this clonotype with many counts. The J gene is TRBJ2-5, the V gene TRBV20-1; TRBD2 matches at 9 bases. Germline CDR1 reads DFQATT; CDR2 reads SNEGSKA (reference sequence). The CDR3 spans 13 residues. This CDR3 is CSPFSGSTETQYF. CDR3 nucleotide sequence: TGCAGCCCTTTTAGCGGGAGTACGGAGACCCAGTACTTC.

This chain joins TRBV9 and TRBJ2-6; D tentatively reads TRBD1 or TRBD2 (5 bases each). The CDR3 runs 15 residues. V was pared by 2 bases and J by 2 bases, with 8 bases between. The V gene's germline CDR1 is SGDLS and CDR2 YYNGEE. This CDR3 is CASSVGDPGANVLTF. The CDR3 DNA reads as TGTGCCAGCAGCGTGGGGGACCCTGGGGCCAACGTCCTGACTTTC.

This clonotype was found many times. The gene calls are TRBV27 and TRBJ2-2, with D perhaps matching TRBD2 (6 bases). There are 14 residues in the CDR3. Trimming left V 8 bases short and J 3 bases short, with 13 bases between. Germline V CDR1 and CDR2: MNHEY, SMNVEV (reference sequence). The CDR3 DNA is TGTGCCAGCTCCTTCGGGAGCGACACCGGGGAGCTGTTTTTT. Its protein product is CASSFGSDTGELFF.

This clonotype was detected ten times or more. The chain links TRBV6-1 to TRBJ2-7; D gene unclear. Germline assignment: CDR1 MNHNS and CDR2 SASEGT. V lost 1 base to trimming and J lost 3 bases, with 13 bases between them. CDR3 length: 15 residues. CDR3 in amino acids: CASSEVITLLYEQYF. In nucleotides, the CDR3 is TGTGCCAGCAGTGAAGTAATTACCTTACTCTACGAGCAGTACTTC.

This clonotype was recorded at least ten times. The CDR3 coding sequence is TGCGCCAGCAGCTCTGGGACGGGCGATGAGCAGTTCTTC. Amino acids: CASSSGTGDEQFF. The chain links TRBV5-1 to TRBJ2-1; possibly TRBD1 or TRBD2 for D (5 bases each). V dropped 3 bases and J dropped 8 bases, with 12 bases sitting between them. The CDR3 is made up of 13 amino acids. Germline V gene data show CDR1 as SGHRS and CDR2 as YFSETQ.

This clonotype was counted at least ten times. This chain links TRBV2 with TRBJ2-2; D remains ambiguous. Trimming pared 6 bases from V and 4 bases from J, leaving 9 bases between. The germline V gene encodes CDR1 SNHLY and CDR2 FYNNEI. The CDR3 consists of 13 residues. In nucleotides, the CDR3 is TGTGCCAGCAGCCAAGTGCCCACCGGGGAGCTGTTTTTT. It is translated as CASSQVPTGELFF.

This clonotype was found many times. The V and J genes are TRBV27 and TRBJ2-1; D is undetermined. The ends were cut back, 1 base at V and 9 bases at J, with 10 bases in the middle. In germline, CDR1 is MNHEY, CDR2 SMNVEV (reference sequence). The CDR3 covers 13 residues. The CDR3 loop is CASSLWLTSEQFF. CDR3 DNA: TGTGCCAGCAGTTTATGGCTGACGAGTGAGCAGTTCTTC.

This clonotype was counted between two and nine times. The chain combines TRBV4-1 with TRBJ2-3; 11 nucleotides align to TRBD2. Germline V CDR1 and CDR2: MGHRA, YSYEKL. CDR3 length equals 19 residues. The V and J ends lost 4 bases and 2 bases, in that order; junction bases with no gene match: 14. The CDR3 reads CASSLTGTSGNPTTDTQYF. In nucleotides, the CDR3 is TGCGCCAGCAGCCTGACAGGGACTAGCGGCAACCCTACCACAGATACGCAGTATTTT.

This chain connects TRBV11-2 to TRBJ2-5, with a possible D match to TRBD2 (5 bases). V was pared by 3 bases and J by 2 bases, with 10 bases between. This CDR3 spans 14 amino acids. The germline gives CDR1 SGHAT, CDR2 FQNNGV. CDR3 protein: CASSFGVGQETQYF. In DNA form, the CDR3 reads TGTGCCAGCAGCTTCGGGGTGGGACAAGAGACCCAGTACTTC.

The table lists this clonotype with many counts. CDR3 coding DNA: TGTGCCAGCAGCTCCGTCGGTGGCGGGAGGTTGGGAAATGAGCAGTTCTTC. Translation: CASSSVGGGRLGNEQFF. J is TRBJ2-1 and V is TRBV7-8, with TRBD2 identical over 8 bases. This CDR3 is built from 17 residues. V was pared by 4 bases and J by 7 bases, with 15 bases of the junction left unmatched. Germline V gives CDR1 SGHVS, CDR2 FQNEAQ.

This clonotype has a count of ten or more. The gene calls are TRBV6-2 or TRBV6-3 and TRBJ1-5; 8 nucleotides agree with TRBD1. CDR3 length: 15 amino acids. Germline V gene lookup returns CDR1 MNHEY and CDR2 SVGEGT. V lost 2 bases and J lost 5; bases outside the gene matches: 5. CDR3 coding DNA: TGTGCCAGCAGTTACGAGGCAGGGGGCCATCAGCCCCAGCATTTT. Encoded protein: CASSYEAGGHQPQHF.

This clonotype was recorded at least ten times. V usage is TRBV29-1 and J usage is TRBJ2-7, with 13 nucleotides matching TRBD2. The germline V gene encodes CDR1 SQVTM and CDR2 ANQGSEA. V lost 3 bases and J lost 7; bases outside the gene matches: 6. CDR3 length equals 14 residues. The CDR3 spells CSVDTSGGGGEQYF. DNA for the CDR3: TGCAGCGTTGACACTAGCGGGGGGGGAGGAGAGCAGTACTTC.

There are many counts of this clonotype. The chain uses TRBV7-2 and TRBJ2-3; 10 nucleotides line up with TRBD1. CDR1 is SGHTA and CDR2 is FQGNSA in the germline V gene. This CDR3 region has 16 residues. The V and J ends lost 3 bases and 1 base, in that order; junction bases with no gene match: 4. The CDR3 loop is CASSFQTGGGTDTQYF. The CDR3 DNA reads as TGTGCCAGCAGCTTTCAGACAGGGGGCGGCACAGATACGCAGTATTTT.

This clonotype was counted many times. This chain links TRBV7-8 with TRBJ2-7, with 12 bases lining up with TRBD2. CDR1 SGHVS and CDR2 FQNEAQ come from the germline V gene. The CDR3 has 15 residues. Trimming at V came to 4 bases and at J to 5 bases, leaving 6 bases not matched to a gene. The CDR3 region is CASSSRLAGADEQYF. Written as DNA, the CDR3 is TGTGCCAGCAGCTCCCGACTAGCGGGAGCGGACGAGCAGTACTTC.

At least ten counts were recorded for this clonotype. V is TRBV12-3 or TRBV12-4 and J is TRBJ2-1, with D possibly TRBD2 on 6 matching bases. The CDR3 runs to 12 residues. V was shortened by 4 bases and J by 13 bases, with 14 bases between the two germline ends. The CDR3 coding sequence is TGTGCCAGCAGTTCGGGTAGCGGACCCCAGTTCTTC. Its protein is CASSSGSGPQFF.

This rearrangement joins TRBV7-9 to TRBJ1-3, with 7 bases identical to TRBD1. The CDR3 spans 15 residues. CDR1 and CDR2 (germline): SEHNR, FQNEAQ (reference sequence). The junction had 6 bases not matched to a gene; V was cut back by 5 bases and J by 2 bases. CDR3 protein: CASSAGTEPGNTIYF. In nucleotides, the CDR3 is TGTGCCAGCAGCGCGGGGACAGAACCTGGAAACACCATATATTTT. The whole variable domain, filled in from reference TRBV7-9 and TRBJ1-3, reads DTGVSQNPRHKITKRGQNVTFRCDPISEHNRLYWYRQTLGQGPEFLTYFQNEAQLEKSRLLSDRFSAERPKGSFSTLEIQRTEQGDSAMYLCASSAGTEPGNTIYFGEGSWLTVV.

This clonotype was counted at least ten times. The CDR3 region is CASSQDGTGELFF. CDR3 nucleotides: TGTGCCAGCAGCCAAGATGGGACCGGGGAGCTGTTTTTT. The rearrangement joins TRBV3-1 to TRBJ2-2; no reliable D call. Trimming took 0 bases from V and 5 from J, leaving 4 bases between them. The germline CDR1 and CDR2 sequences are LGHDT and YNNKEL (reference sequence). CDR3 length: 13 amino acids.

This clonotype came up many times. V and J are TRBV19 and TRBJ1-2, with no clear D. The CDR3 runs 15 residues. Per germline, CDR1 LNHDA and CDR2 SQIVND (reference sequence). V gave up 3 bases and J gave up 4 bases, with 15 bases separating them. The CDR3 here is CASSIGQNPSYGYTF. CDR3 in DNA: TGTGCCAGTAGTATCGGGCAGAACCCCAGCTATGGCTACACCTTC.

In its sample, this clonotype was seen a few times. The chain combines TRBV29-1 with TRBJ1-1; TRBD1 matches 8 bases. This CDR3 region has 14 residues. Per germline, CDR1 SQVTM and CDR2 ANQGSEA. J gave up 1 base and V 4 bases, and 5 bases lay outside the gene matches. In DNA form, the CDR3 reads TGCAGCGTTGGGCGGGACAGGAAGAACACTGAAGCTTTCTTT. As protein: CSVGRDRKNTEAFF.

V and J are TRBV5-5 and TRBJ1-1; TRBD1 agrees at 9 bases. The V gene's germline CDR1 is SGHKS and CDR2 YYEKEE (reference sequence). This CDR3 comprises 14 residues. Losses at the gene ends were 4 bases for V and 6 bases for J; bases not matched to a gene: 7. DNA of the CDR3: TGTGCCAGCAGCACCGGGACAGGGTTGGCTGAAGCTTTCTTT. Protein: CASSTGTGLAEAFF.

The chain couples TRBV5-8 to TRBJ2-2; a possible D gene is TRBD1 (6 bases). The CDR3 runs to 16 residues. CDR1 and CDR2 (germline): SGHTS, YDEGEE. V was pared by 5 bases and J by 2 bases, with 16 bases between. CDR3 bases: TGTGCCAGCAGTCAAGGACAGCACCGAAACACCGGGGAGCTGTTTTTT. Its protein product is CASSQGQHRNTGELFF.

This clonotype was counted many times. The rearrangement joins TRBV12-3 or TRBV12-4 to TRBJ1-1; D is unresolved. Trimming left V 6 bases short and J 1 base short, with 9 bases between. The CDR3 contains 13 residues. The CDR3 here is CASSRKSNTEAFF. In nucleotides, the CDR3 is TGTGCCAGCAGCCGAAAATCGAACACTGAAGCTTTCTTT.

This clonotype was observed at least ten times. This chain links TRBV28 with TRBJ1-1; D not resolved. Trimming cost V 6 bases and J 1 base, with 15 bases left between them. This CDR3 has 15 amino acids. Per the germline V gene, CDR1 is MDHEN and CDR2 is SYDVKM. CDR3: CASSMLSVKNTEAFF. CDR3 DNA: TGTGCCAGCAGCATGCTTTCAGTGAAGAACACTGAAGCTTTCTTT.

At least ten counts were recorded for this clonotype. The chain combines TRBV11-2 with TRBJ2-4; possible D gene TRBD2, 5 bases. Germline CDR1 SGHAT, CDR2 FQNNGV. Trimming shortened V by 4 bases and J by 2 bases, and 15 bases separated the two germline ends. There are 16 residues in the CDR3. The CDR3 sequence: CASSSLRPGSKNIQYF. The CDR3 DNA is TGTGCCAGCAGCTCCCTCCGGCCGGGATCCAAAAACATTCAGTACTTC.

The chain couples TRBV19 to TRBJ2-1; TRBD1 aligns across 7 bases. V lost 2 bases, J lost 6 bases, and 4 bases stayed unmatched. The CDR3 is 14 amino acids. Germline-derived CDR1 and CDR2 are LNHDA and SQIVND (reference sequence). DNA for the CDR3: TGTGCCAGTAGTATAAGGGGGCCGGGCAATGAGCAGTTCTTC. Translating gives CASSIRGPGNEQFF.

This clonotype was found many times. This chain links TRBV28 with TRBJ2-7, with TRBD1 identical over 9 bases. Germline CDR1 reads MDHEN; CDR2 reads SYDVKM. This CDR3 comprises 15 residues. Losses at the gene ends were 5 bases for V and 5 bases for J; bases not matched to a gene: 10. The CDR3 nucleotides read TGTGCCAGCAGTACCCCCGGGACAGGGAGCGACGAGCAGTACTTC. Translation gives CASSTPGTGSDEQYF.

This clonotype was recorded at least ten times. The chain is built from TRBV5-8 and TRBJ2-1, with D unresolved. The V gene lost 1 base and the J gene lost 5 bases, with 13 bases spanning the gap. Germline V CDR1 and CDR2: SGHTS, YDEGEE. The CDR3 runs 15 residues. The CDR3 here is CASSLPALGHNEQFF. The CDR3 coding sequence is TGTGCCAGCAGCTTGCCAGCCCTAGGGCACAATGAGCAGTTCTTC.

This clonotype showed up many times. V is TRBV18 and J is TRBJ2-3, with D unresolved. The V end lost 3 bases, the J end lost 6 bases, and 4 bases lay between the germline ends. The CDR3 is made up of 11 amino acids. Germline loops: CDR1 KGHSH, CDR2 LQKENI. The CDR3 sequence: CASSPRDTQYF. The CDR3 DNA follows: TGTGCCAGCTCACCGAGGGATACGCAGTATTTT.

The CDR3 loop is CASSPNPQGDEQYF. The CDR3 nucleotides read TGTGCCAGCTCACCAAATCCACAGGGCGACGAGCAGTACTTC. V usage is TRBV18 and J usage is TRBJ2-7, with D maybe TRBD1 (6 bases). Trimming shortened V by 2 bases and J by 5 bases, and 13 bases separated the two germline ends. CDR3 size: 14 residues. The germline V gene encodes CDR1 KGHSH and CDR2 LQKENI.

This clonotype was observed many times. The J gene is TRBJ2-3, the V gene TRBV6-1; either TRBD1 or TRBD2 may fit D (5 bases each). Trimming pared 4 bases from V and 6 bases from J, leaving 5 bases between. This CDR3 has 11 residues. Germline V gene data show CDR1 as MNHNS and CDR2 as SASEGT. This CDR3 reads CASSGGDTQYF. Written as DNA, the CDR3 is TGTGCCAGCAGTGGGGGGGATACGCAGTATTTT.